The T cell receptor beta chain described here comes from a study of T cell responses to AZD1222 COVID-19 vaccine. General observations from the study: A rise in Spike-specific TCR breadth and depth followed two AZD1222 doses. CD4 TCRs covered the whole spike, strongest at regions 160-218 and 743-854.

The method was immunoSEQ multiplex PCR; TCRdb's version includes in-frame clones alone and lacks a portion of them. This sample has approximately 110,000 clones, with roughly nine tenths found just once. Notes on this clone: What it binds is unknown.

Second-dose intervals near 4 or 12 weeks were combined. Germline CDR1 reads MDHEN; CDR2 reads SYDVKM. The CDR3 length is 12 residues. Trimming took 4 bases from V and 4 from J, leaving 8 bases between them. This TCR was sampled from an adult who received the AZD1222 COVID-19 vaccine. V and J are TRBV28 and TRBJ2-7; D is unresolved. The starting material was peripheral blood, obtained 28 days after the second AZD1222 dose. The CDR3 region is CASSSRRYEQYF. The CDR3 nucleotides are TGTGCCAGCAGTTCCCGCAGGTACGAGCAGTACTTC.